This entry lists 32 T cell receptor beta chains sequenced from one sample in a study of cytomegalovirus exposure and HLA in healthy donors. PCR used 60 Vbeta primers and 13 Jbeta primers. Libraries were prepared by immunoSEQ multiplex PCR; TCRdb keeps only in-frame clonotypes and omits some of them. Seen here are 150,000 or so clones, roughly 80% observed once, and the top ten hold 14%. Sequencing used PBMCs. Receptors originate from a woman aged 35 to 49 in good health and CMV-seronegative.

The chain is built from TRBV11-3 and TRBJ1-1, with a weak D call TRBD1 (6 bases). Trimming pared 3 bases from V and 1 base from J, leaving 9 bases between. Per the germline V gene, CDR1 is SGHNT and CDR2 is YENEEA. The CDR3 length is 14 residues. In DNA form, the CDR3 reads TGTGCCAGCAGCTTCGGCAGGGGGAACACTGAAGCTTTCTTT. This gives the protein CASSFGRGNTEAFF.

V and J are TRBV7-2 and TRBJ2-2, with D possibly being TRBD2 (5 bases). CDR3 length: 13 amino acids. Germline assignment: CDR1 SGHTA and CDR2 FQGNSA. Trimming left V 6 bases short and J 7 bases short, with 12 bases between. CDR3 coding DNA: TGTGCCAGCAGTTACCGGGATGGCGGGGAGCTGTTTTTT. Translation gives CASSYRDGGELFF. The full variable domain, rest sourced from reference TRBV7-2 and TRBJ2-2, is GAGVSQSPSNKVTEKGKDVELRCDPISGHTALYWYRQSLGQGLEFLIYFQGNSAPDKSGLPSDRFSAERTGGSVSTLTIQRTQQEDSAVYLCASSYRDGGELFFGEGSRLTVL.

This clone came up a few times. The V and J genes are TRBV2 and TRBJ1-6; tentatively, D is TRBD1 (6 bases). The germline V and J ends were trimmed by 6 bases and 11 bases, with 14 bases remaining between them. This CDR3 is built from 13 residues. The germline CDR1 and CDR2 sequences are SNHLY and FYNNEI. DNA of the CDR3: TGTGCCAGCAGCCAGGACTCAGGGGCACCCCTCCACTTT. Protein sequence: CASSQDSGAPLHF. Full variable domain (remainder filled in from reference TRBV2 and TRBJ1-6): EPEVTQTPSHQVTQMGQEVILRCVPISNHLYFYWYRQILGQKVEFLVSFYNNEISEKSEIFDDQFSVERPDGSNFTLKIRSTKLEDSAMYFCASSQDSGAPLHFGNGTRLTVT.

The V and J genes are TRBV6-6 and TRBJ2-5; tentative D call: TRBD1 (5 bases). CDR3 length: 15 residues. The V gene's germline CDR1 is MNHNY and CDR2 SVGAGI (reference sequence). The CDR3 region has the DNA TGTTCCTCGTCCACAACCCGGCAGGGACAAGAGACCCAGTACTTC. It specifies CSSSTTRQGQETQYF.

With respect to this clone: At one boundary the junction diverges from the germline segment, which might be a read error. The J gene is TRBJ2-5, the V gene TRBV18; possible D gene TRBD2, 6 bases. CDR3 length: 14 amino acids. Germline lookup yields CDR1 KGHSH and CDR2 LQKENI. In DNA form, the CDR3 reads TGTGCCAGCTCACCAGCATCCGGGAGATTAAGCCTGGACTTC. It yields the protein CASSPASGRLSLDF.

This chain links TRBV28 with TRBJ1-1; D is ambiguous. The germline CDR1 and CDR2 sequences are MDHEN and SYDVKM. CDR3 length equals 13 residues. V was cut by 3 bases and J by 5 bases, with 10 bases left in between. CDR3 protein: CASSLLGQTEAFF. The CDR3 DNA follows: TGTGCCAGCAGTTTGCTGGGCCAAACTGAAGCTTTCTTT.

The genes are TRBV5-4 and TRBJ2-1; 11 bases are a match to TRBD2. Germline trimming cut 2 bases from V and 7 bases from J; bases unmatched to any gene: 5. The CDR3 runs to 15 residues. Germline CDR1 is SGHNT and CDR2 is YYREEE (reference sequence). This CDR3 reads CASSLYVAGGNEQFF. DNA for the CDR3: TGTGCCAGCAGCTTATATGTAGCGGGAGGGAATGAGCAGTTCTTC.

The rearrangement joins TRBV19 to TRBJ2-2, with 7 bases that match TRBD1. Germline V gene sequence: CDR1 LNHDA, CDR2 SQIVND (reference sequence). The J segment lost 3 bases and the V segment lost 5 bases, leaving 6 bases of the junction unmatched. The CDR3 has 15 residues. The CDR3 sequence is CASSPGQFYTGELFF. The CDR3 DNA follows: TGTGCCAGTAGTCCGGGACAGTTCTACACCGGGGAGCTGTTTTTT.

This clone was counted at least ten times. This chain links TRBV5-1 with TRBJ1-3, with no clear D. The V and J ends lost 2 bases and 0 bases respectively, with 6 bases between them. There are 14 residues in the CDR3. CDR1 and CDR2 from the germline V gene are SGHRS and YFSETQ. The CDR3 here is CASSLAGSGNTIYF. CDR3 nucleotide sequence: TGCGCCAGCAGCTTAGCTGGCTCTGGAAACACCATATATTTT. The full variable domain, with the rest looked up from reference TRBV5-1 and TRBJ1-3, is KAGVTQTPRYLIKTRGQQVTLSCSPISGHRSVSWYQQTPGQGLQFLFEYFSETQRNKGNFPGRFSGRQFSNSRSEMNVSTLELGDSALYLCASSLAGSGNTIYFGEGSWLTVV.

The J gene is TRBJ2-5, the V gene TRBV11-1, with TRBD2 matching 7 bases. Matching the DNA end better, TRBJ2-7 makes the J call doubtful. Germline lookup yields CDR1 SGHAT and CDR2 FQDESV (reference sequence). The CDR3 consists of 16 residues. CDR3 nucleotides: TGTGCCAGCAGCTTAGATTCAGCGGGGACGCCCTACGAGCAGTACTTC. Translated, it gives CASSLDSAGTPYEQYF.

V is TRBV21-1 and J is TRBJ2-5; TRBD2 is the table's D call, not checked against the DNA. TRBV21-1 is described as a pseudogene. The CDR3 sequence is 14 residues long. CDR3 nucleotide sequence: TGTGCCAGAGTACTTGAACGGGGGGGCGAGGCCCAGTACTTC. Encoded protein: CARVLERGGEAQYF.

The CDR3 bases are TGTGCCAGCAGCTACACAACTGCGGGGACTGAAGCTTTCTTT. Translating gives CASSYTTAGTEAFF. The gene calls are TRBV7-2 and TRBJ1-1; D unclear. The CDR3 covers 14 residues. Per the germline V gene, CDR1 is SGHTA and CDR2 is FQGNSA. V dropped 4 bases and J dropped 5 bases, with 14 bases sitting between them. Based on the CDR3 plus reference TRBV7-2 and TRBJ1-1, the full variable domain is GAGVSQSPSNKVTEKGKDVELRCDPISGHTALYWYRQSLGQGLEFLIYFQGNSAPDKSGLPSDRFSAERTGGSVSTLTIQRTQQEDSAVYLCASSYTTAGTEAFFGQGTRLTVV.

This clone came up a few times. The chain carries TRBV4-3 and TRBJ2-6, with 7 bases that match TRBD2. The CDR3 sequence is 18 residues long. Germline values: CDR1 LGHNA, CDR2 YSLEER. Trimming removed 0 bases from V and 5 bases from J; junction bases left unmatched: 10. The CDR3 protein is CASSQEVAGEVWANVLTF. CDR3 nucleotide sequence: TGCGCCAGCAGCCAAGAGGTAGCGGGTGAGGTCTGGGCCAACGTCCTGACTTTC.

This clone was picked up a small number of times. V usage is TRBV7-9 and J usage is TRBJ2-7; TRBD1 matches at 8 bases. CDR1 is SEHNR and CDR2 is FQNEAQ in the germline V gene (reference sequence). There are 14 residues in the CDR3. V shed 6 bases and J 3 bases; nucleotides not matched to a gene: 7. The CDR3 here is CASSMGQADYEQYF. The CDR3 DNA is TGTGCCAGCAGTATGGGACAGGCCGACTACGAGCAGTACTTC.

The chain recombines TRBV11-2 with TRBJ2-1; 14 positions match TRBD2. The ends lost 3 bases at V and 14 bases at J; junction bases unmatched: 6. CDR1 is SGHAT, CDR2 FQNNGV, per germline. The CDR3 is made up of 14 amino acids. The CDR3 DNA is TGTGCCAGCAGCTTGGGGACTAGCGGGAGTCGAAAGTTCTTC. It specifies CASSLGTSGSRKFF.

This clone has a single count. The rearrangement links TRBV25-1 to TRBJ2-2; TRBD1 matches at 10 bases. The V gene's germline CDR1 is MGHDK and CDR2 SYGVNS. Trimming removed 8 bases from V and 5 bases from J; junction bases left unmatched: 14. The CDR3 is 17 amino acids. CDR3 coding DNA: TGTGCCAGCGAGGGAGCTACCGGGACAGGGGATACCGGGGAGCTGTTTTTT. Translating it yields CASEGATGTGDTGELFF.

This chain's CDR3 is CASSRTGNPYEQYF. CDR3 coding DNA: TGTGCCAGCAGCAGGACAGGGAACCCCTACGAGCAGTACTTC. The genes are TRBV6-5 and TRBJ2-7, with 8 bases matching TRBD1. The trim removed 6 bases at V and 2 bases at J, leaving 6 bases unmatched. The CDR3 length is 14 residues. Germline lookup yields CDR1 MNHEY and CDR2 SVGAGI.

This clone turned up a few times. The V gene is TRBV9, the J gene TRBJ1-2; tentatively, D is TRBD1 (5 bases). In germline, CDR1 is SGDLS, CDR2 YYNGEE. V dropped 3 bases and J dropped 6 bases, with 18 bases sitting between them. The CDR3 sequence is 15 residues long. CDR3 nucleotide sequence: TGTGCCAGCAGCGGCGGGGTTCGGGGCCTAAATGGCTACACCTTC. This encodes CASSGGVRGLNGYTF. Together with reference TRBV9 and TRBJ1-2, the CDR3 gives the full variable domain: DSGVTQTPKHLITATGQRVTLRCSPRSGDLSVYWYQQSLDQGLQFLIQYYNGEERAKGNILERFSAQQFPDLHSELNLSSLELGDSALYFCASSGGVRGLNGYTFGSGTRLTVV.

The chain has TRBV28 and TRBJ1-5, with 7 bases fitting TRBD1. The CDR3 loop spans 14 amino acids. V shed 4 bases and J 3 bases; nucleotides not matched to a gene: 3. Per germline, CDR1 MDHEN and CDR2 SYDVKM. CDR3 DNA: TGTGCCAGCAGTTCGGGACAGCCCAATCAGCCCCAGCATTTT. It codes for CASSSGQPNQPQHF.

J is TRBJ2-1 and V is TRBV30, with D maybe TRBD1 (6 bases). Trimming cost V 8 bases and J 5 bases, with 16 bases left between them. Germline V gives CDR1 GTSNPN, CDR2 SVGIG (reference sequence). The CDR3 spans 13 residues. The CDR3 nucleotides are TGTGCCCAAAACGACAGGCTTGACAATGAGCAGTTCTTC. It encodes CAQNDRLDNEQFF. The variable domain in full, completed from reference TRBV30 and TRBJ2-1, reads SQTIHQWPATLVQPVGSPLSLECTVEGTSNPNLYWYRQAAGRGLQLLFYSVGIGQISSEVPQNLSASRPQDRQFILSSKKLLLSDSGFYLCAQNDRLDNEQFFGPGTRLTVL.

CDR3 protein: CASSLALGSGRSTDTQYF. The CDR3 nucleotides are TGTGCCAGCAGCTTAGCGTTGGGTAGCGGGCGTAGCACAGATACGCAGTATTTT. The V gene is TRBV7-2, the J gene TRBJ2-3; 7 bases fit TRBD2. CDR3 length: 18 residues. V lost 0 bases and J lost 0; bases outside the gene matches: 9. Germline V gene data show CDR1 as SGHTA and CDR2 as FQGNSA.

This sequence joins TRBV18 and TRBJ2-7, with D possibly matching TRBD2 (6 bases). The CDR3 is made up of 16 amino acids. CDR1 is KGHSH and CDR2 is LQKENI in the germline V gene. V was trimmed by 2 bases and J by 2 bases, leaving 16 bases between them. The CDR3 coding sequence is TGTGCCAGCTCACCATTCGGGCGGGGCGCTCCCTACGAGCAGTACTTC. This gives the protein CASSPFGRGAPYEQYF.

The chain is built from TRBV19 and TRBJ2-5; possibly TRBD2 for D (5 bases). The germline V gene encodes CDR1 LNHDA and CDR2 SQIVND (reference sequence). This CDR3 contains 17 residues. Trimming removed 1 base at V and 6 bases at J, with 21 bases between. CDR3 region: CASSIAPTITGSKTQYF. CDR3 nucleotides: TGTGCCAGTAGTATAGCCCCCACGATCACGGGGTCGAAGACCCAGTACTTC.

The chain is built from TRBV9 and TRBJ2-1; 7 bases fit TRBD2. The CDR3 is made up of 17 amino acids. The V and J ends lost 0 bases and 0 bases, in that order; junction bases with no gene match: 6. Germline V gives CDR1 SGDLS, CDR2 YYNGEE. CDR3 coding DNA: TGTGCCAGCAGCGTAGGGGGGGGAAGGAGCTCCTACAATGAGCAGTTCTTC. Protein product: CASSVGGGRSSYNEQFF.

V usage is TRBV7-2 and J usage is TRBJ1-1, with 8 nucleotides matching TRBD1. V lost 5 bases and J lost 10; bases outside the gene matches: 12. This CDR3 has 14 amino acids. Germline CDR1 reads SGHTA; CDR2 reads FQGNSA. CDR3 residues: CASSQRPGGAGAFF. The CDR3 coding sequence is TGTGCCAGCAGCCAGCGTCCAGGGGGCGCGGGAGCTTTCTTT.

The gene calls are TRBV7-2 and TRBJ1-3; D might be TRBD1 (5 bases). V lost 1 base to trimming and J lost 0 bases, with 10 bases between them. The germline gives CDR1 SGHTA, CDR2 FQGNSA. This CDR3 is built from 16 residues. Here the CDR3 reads CASSLVGGFSGNTIYF. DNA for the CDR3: TGTGCCAGCAGCTTAGTCGGGGGATTCTCTGGAAACACCATATATTTT.

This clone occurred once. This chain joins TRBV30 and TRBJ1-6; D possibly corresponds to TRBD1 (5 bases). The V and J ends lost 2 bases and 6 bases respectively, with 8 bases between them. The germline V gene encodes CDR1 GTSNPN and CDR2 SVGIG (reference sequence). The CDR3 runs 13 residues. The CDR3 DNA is TGTGCCTGGAGTAGGGGCAGTAATTCACCCCTCCACTTT. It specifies CAWSRGSNSPLHF.

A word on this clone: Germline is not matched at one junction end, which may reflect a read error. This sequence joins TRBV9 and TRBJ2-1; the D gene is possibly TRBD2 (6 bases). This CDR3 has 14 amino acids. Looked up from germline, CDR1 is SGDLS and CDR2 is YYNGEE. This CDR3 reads CASSVEPSGPFGVF. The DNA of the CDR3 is TGTGCCAGCAGCGTAGAGCCGAGCGGGCCCTTCGGAGTCTTC. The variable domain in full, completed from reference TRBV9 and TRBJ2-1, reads DSGVTQTPKHLITATGQRVTLRCSPRSGDLSVYWYQQSLDQGLQFLIQYYNGEERAKGNILERFSAQQFPDLHSELNLSSLELGDSALYFCASSVEPSGPFGVFGPGTRLTVL.

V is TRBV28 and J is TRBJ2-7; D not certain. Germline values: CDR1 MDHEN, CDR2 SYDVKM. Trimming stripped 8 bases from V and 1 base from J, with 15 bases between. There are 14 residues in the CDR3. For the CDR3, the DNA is TGTGCCAGCCGACGACCTTTCGGGTCCTACGAGCAGTACTTC. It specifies CASRRPFGSYEQYF.

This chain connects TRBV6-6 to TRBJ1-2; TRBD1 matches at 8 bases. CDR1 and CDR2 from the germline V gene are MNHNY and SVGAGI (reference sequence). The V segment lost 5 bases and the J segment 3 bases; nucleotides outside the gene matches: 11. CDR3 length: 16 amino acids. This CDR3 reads CASSGNRGGFDYGYTF. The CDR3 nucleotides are TGTGCCAGCAGTGGCAACAGGGGGGGGTTCGACTATGGCTACACCTTC.

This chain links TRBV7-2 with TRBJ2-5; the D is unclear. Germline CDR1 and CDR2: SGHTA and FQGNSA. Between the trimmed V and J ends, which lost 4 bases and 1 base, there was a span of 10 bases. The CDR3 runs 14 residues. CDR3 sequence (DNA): TGTGCCAGCAGCTATGGTAGCTCCCAAGAGACCCAGTACTTC. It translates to CASSYGSSQETQYF. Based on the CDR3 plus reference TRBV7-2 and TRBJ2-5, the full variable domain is GAGVSQSPSNKVTEKGKDVELRCDPISGHTALYWYRQSLGQGLEFLIYFQGNSAPDKSGLPSDRFSAERTGGSVSTLTIQRTQQEDSAVYLCASSYGSSQETQYFGPGTRLLVL.

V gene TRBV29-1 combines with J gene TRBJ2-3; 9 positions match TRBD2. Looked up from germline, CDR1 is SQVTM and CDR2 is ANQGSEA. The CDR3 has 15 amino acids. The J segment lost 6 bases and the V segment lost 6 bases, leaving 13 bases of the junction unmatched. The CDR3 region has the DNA TGCAGCGTGGGTCTAGCGGGGCAGGGGTGGGATACGCAGTATTTT. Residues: CSVGLAGQGWDTQYF.